The 13 T cell receptor beta chains reported below all come from one sample, sequenced in a study of identical twins. TCRdb reprocessed the 5' RACE reads with MiXCR, giving one entry per CDR3 protein. The sample includes roughly 690,000 distinct CDR3 sequences, 5.5% to 7.5% of them seen just once. Sequenced: naive T cells sorted from blood. The origin of the receptors is a man aged 18 to 29 in good health.

Ten or more counts support this clonotype. The chain combines TRBV27 with TRBJ2-5; D could derive from TRBD1 or TRBD2 (6 bases each). CDR1 MNHEY and CDR2 SMNVEV come from the germline V gene (reference sequence). Trimming removed 1 base at V and 5 bases at J, with 11 bases between. The CDR3 sequence is 14 residues long. CDR3 bases: TGTGCCAGCAGTTTATGGGGGGCATGGGAGACCCAGTACTTC. Amino acid sequence: CASSLWGAWETQYF.

This clonotype was seen repeatedly, ten times or more. J is TRBJ2-2 and V is TRBV5-5; D gene ambiguous. This CDR3 spans 15 amino acids. V lost 2 bases and J 4 bases, leaving 12 bases between the germline ends. Per germline, CDR1 SGHKS and CDR2 YYEKEE (reference sequence). The CDR3 region is CASSFQLQSTGELFF. The CDR3 coding sequence is TGTGCCAGCAGCTTCCAGCTGCAGAGCACCGGGGAGCTGTTTTTT.

This clonotype was observed a few times. This chain links TRBV20-1 with TRBJ2-1; tentatively, D is TRBD1 (5 bases). Germline loops: CDR1 DFQATT, CDR2 SNEGSKA (reference sequence). This CDR3 contains 14 residues. V lost 0 bases, J lost 6 bases, and 12 bases lay in between. CDR3 region: CSARDGAGSNEQFF. In nucleotides, the CDR3 is TGCAGTGCTAGAGATGGGGCTGGCAGCAATGAGCAGTTCTTC.

In its sample, this clonotype was seen many times. The CDR3 sequence is CASSFLGRGRTDTQYF. The CDR3 nucleotides read TGTGCCAGCAGTTTTTTGGGCAGGGGACGCACAGATACGCAGTATTTT. The V call is TRBV12-3 or TRBV12-4, the J call TRBJ2-3, with a weak D call TRBD1 (6 bases). V lost 3 bases and J 1 base, leaving 14 bases between the germline ends. This CDR3 spans 16 amino acids.

This chain uses TRBV10-3 with TRBJ1-1; TRBD1 matches at 8 bases. With V trimmed by 6 bases and J by 4 bases, 10 bases remained unmatched. The CDR3 length is 15 residues. Germline V lookup: CDR1 ENHRY, CDR2 SYGVKD. The DNA for the CDR3 is TGTGCCATCAGCCCTAAAGGACAGGGAAGCACTGAAGCTTTCTTT. Residues: CAISPKGQGSTEAFF.

This clonotype has just a few counts. The chain joins TRBV12-5 to TRBJ2-5; D unresolved. V dropped 2 bases and J dropped 5 bases, with 24 bases sitting between them. The CDR3 spans 18 residues. The germline gives CDR1 LGHNT, CDR2 FRNRAP. Written as DNA, the CDR3 is TGTGCTAGTGGTTTGACCGAGACGACCCGACACAACCGGGAGACCCAGTACTTC. It specifies CASGLTETTRHNRETQYF.

This clonotype was counted only a few times. This rearrangement joins TRBV5-4 to TRBJ2-1; 8 positions match TRBD2. CDR1 is SGHNT, CDR2 YYREEE, per germline (reference sequence). The CDR3 is 15 residues long. The ends lost 5 bases at V and 7 bases at J; junction bases unmatched: 11. The CDR3 spells CASRPAGGGPNEQFF. The CDR3 DNA follows: TGTGCCAGCAGGCCCGCGGGGGGAGGGCCAAATGAGCAGTTCTTC.

This clonotype occurred a few times. The chain employs TRBV5-1 and TRBJ2-3, with a weak D call TRBD2 (6 bases). This CDR3 comprises 16 residues. V was shortened by 1 base and J by 0 bases, with 12 bases between the two germline ends. Looked up from germline, CDR1 is SGHRS and CDR2 is YFSETQ. This CDR3 reads CASSLKAGTSTDTQYF. CDR3 in DNA: TGCGCCAGCAGCTTGAAGGCAGGGACTAGCACAGATACGCAGTATTTT.

This clonotype appeared many times. This chain joins TRBV9 and TRBJ2-5, with D possibly being TRBD2 (5 bases). V lost 0 bases, J lost 5 bases, and 14 bases lay in between. The CDR3 covers 15 residues. Germline V lookup: CDR1 SGDLS, CDR2 YYNGEE. Here the CDR3 reads CASSVDVPPGETQYF. In nucleotides, the CDR3 is TGTGCCAGCAGCGTAGACGTACCTCCGGGGGAGACCCAGTACTTC. Drawing the rest from reference TRBV9 and TRBJ2-5, the complete variable domain is DSGVTQTPKHLITATGQRVTLRCSPRSGDLSVYWYQQSLDQGLQFLIQYYNGEERAKGNILERFSAQQFPDLHSELNLSSLELGDSALYFCASSVDVPPGETQYFGPGTRLLVL.

V is TRBV6-2 or TRBV6-3 and J is TRBJ2-7; TRBD2 aligns across 13 bases. Germline lookup yields CDR1 MNHEY and CDR2 SVGEGT. V shed 2 bases, J shed 2 bases, and the junction held 6 bases outside the gene matches. The CDR3 is 17 residues long. CDR3 loop: CASSYRPGTSGAYEQYF. CDR3 in DNA: TGTGCCAGCAGTTACCGGCCAGGGACTAGCGGGGCCTACGAGCAGTACTTC.

Notes on this clonotype: At one boundary the junction diverges from the germline segment, which might be a read error. J is TRBJ2-1 and V is TRBV5-1, with TRBD2 identical over 11 bases. The CDR3 totals 16 residues. Germline CDR1 SGHRS, CDR2 YFSETQ. DNA of the CDR3: TGCGCCAGCAGCCCGGTCATGCTAGCGGGAGGTAATGAGCAGATCTTC. This codes for CASSPVMLAGGNEQIF.

CDR3 loop: CASSLPTGANTDTQYF. Written as DNA, the CDR3 is TGTGCCAGCAGCTTACCGACAGGGGCGAACACAGATACGCAGTATTTT. The chain combines TRBV7-6 with TRBJ2-3; 8 nucleotides line up with TRBD1. This CDR3 contains 16 residues. Germline trimming cut 2 bases from V and 2 bases from J; bases unmatched to any gene: 6. CDR1 and CDR2 from the germline V gene are SGHVS and FNYEAQ. The variable domain in full, with the rest retrieved from reference TRBV7-6 and TRBJ2-3, is GAGVSQSPRYKVTKRGQDVALRCDPISGHVSLYWYRQALGQGPEFLTYFNYEAQQDKSGLPNDRFSAERPEGSISTLTIQRTEQRDSAMYRCASSLPTGANTDTQYFGPGTRLTVL.

In its sample, this clonotype was seen a few times. The V gene is TRBV3-1, the J gene TRBJ2-5, with 11 bases aligning to TRBD2. Germline CDR1 is LGHDT and CDR2 is YNNKEL (reference sequence). V dropped 4 bases and J dropped 1; count of bases not matched to a gene: 11. The length of the CDR3 is 18 residues. This CDR3 reads CASSPPALAGGLQETQYF. In nucleotides, the CDR3 is TGTGCCAGCAGCCCGCCTGCGCTAGCGGGAGGCCTCCAAGAGACCCAGTACTTC.